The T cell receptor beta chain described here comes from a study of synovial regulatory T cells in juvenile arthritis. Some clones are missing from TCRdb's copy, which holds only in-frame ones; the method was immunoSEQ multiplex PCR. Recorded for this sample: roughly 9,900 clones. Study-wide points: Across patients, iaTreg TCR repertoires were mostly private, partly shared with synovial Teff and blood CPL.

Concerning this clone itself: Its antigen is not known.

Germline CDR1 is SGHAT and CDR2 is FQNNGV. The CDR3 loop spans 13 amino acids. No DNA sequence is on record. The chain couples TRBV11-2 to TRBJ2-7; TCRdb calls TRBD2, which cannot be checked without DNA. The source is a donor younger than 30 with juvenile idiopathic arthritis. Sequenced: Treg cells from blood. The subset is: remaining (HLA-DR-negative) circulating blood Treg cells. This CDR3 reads CASSLGGSYEQYF.